This T cell receptor (beta chain) was captured in a study of CD8 T cells in Susac syndrome. The CDR3 has 16 residues. The ends lost 4 bases at V and 2 bases at J; junction bases unmatched: 4. Germline V gives CDR1 KGHDR, CDR2 SFDVKD. With random hexamers, 0.5 to 1 ug RNA was reverse transcribed. Using its own MiXCR run on the immunoSEQ multiplex PCR reads, TCRdb lists one record per CDR3 protein. The repertoire consists of 200,000 to 300,000 distinct CDR3 sequences, with less than 96% occurring once and the leading ten covering approximately 0.1%. The sequence derives from a human donor with Susac syndrome. The sample taken for sequencing was CD4+ T cells from PBMCs. The chain recombines TRBV24-1 with TRBJ2-6; 7 nucleotides agree with TRBD1. The CDR3 sequence: CATSEAQGAGANVLTF. In nucleotides, the CDR3 is TGTGCCACCAGTGAGGCTCAGGGGGCTGGGGCCAACGTCCTGACTTTC.